This TCR beta chain was sequenced for a study of T cell repertoires in cytomegalovirus infection. About the research overall: Indicated by public TCR beta signatures were CMV infection and matching HLA type. Study findings and constraints: Clonotype analysis showed dominance of the ex vivo response by HLA-C-restricted CMV-specific TCR beta clonotypes.

A single record per CDR3 protein comes from TCRdb applying MiXCR to the reads. Of hundreds of thousands of distinct CDR3 sequences listed, roughly 24% were seen once; the top ten hold 7.5% to 9%. The CDR3 spans 14 residues. V lost 4 bases and J lost 0, with 10 bases in between. Germline assignment: CDR1 SGHVS and CDR2 FQNEAQ. This clonotype has a count of ten or more. Its antigen is still unknown. This chain connects TRBV7-8 to TRBJ2-7; no clear D gene. This receptor was taken from a human donor in good health (CMV status not recorded). Some clones in this sample may be carry-over from other donors' samples. The specimen sequenced was CD8+ T cells from PBMCs. The CDR3 spells CASSSDGSSYEQYF. The CDR3 coding sequence is TGTGCCAGCAGCTCGGACGGTAGCTCCTACGAGCAGTACTTC.